These 19 T cell receptor beta chains were all obtained from the same sample, sequenced in a study of OX40 agonist ivuxolimab in advanced cancers. Produced via immunoSEQ multiplex PCR; TCRdb's table is partial and in-frame only. The sample includes around 74,000 clones, just under 90% of them seen just once. This sample comprised CD4+ or CD8+ T cells sorted from blood, obtained in a trial of the OX40 agonist ivuxolimab. The receptors originated from an adult with an advanced solid tumor such as melanoma, head and neck, liver or kidney cancer.

This sequence joins TRBV4-2 and TRBJ2-7; D is ambiguous. CDR1 and CDR2 (germline): LGHNA, YNFKEQ. V was cut by 1 base and J by 1 base, with 8 bases left in between. CDR3 size: 14 residues. The CDR3 here is CASSQASVSYEQYF. The CDR3 coding sequence is TGTGCCAGCAGCCAAGCTTCAGTTTCCTACGAGCAGTACTTC.

V gene TRBV19 combines with J gene TRBJ2-3; D ambiguous. V lost 5 bases and J lost 5, with 11 bases in between. CDR1 and CDR2 from the germline V gene are LNHDA and SQIVND (reference sequence). The CDR3 is 13 amino acids. The CDR3 is CASSGMTIDTQYF. The DNA of the CDR3 is TGTGCCAGTAGTGGGATGACGATAGATACGCAGTATTTT.

This clone was detected once. V is TRBV18 and J is TRBJ2-1; 12 nucleotides agree with TRBD2. With V trimmed by 1 base and J by 6 bases, 7 bases remained unmatched. From germline, CDR1 is KGHSH and CDR2 LQKENI. This CDR3 spans 17 amino acids. The chain's CDR3 is CASSPRASGGAINEQFF. The CDR3 DNA sequence: TGTGCCAGCTCACCACGGGCTAGCGGGGGGGCTATCAATGAGCAGTTCTTC.

The V call is TRBV10-2, the J call TRBJ1-2; 9 nucleotides match TRBD1. This CDR3 contains 15 residues. The germline gives CDR1 WSHSY, CDR2 SAAADI. V was pared by 4 bases and J by 4 bases, with 7 bases of the junction left unmatched. The CDR3 spells CASSVTGGRGYGYTF. CDR3 bases: TGCGCCAGCAGTGTAACAGGGGGCAGGGGCTATGGCTACACCTTC.

V usage is TRBV5-1 and J usage is TRBJ2-1; TRBD2 matches 12 bases. The germline V gene encodes CDR1 SGHRS and CDR2 YFSETQ. This CDR3 is built from 18 residues. V lost 3 bases and J lost 10; bases outside the gene matches: 17. The CDR3 region has the DNA TGCGCCAGCAGCTCAACGGCATTACTAGCGGGAGGCCGTATGGAGCAGTTCTTC. Protein: CASSSTALLAGGRMEQFF.

A few counts support this clone. The chain links TRBV5-1 to TRBJ2-7; D call uncertain. Germline V lookup: CDR1 SGHRS, CDR2 YFSETQ. Trimming left V 4 bases short and J 3 bases short, with 17 bases between. This CDR3 has 15 residues. The CDR3 DNA is TGCGCCAGCAGCCCCCCGTCAGCGAGCTACTACGAGCAGTACTTC. Translation: CASSPPSASYYEQYF.

The chain joins TRBV15 to TRBJ2-5; D tentatively reads TRBD1 or TRBD2 (5 bases each). The CDR3 totals 15 residues. V dropped 3 bases and J dropped 1 base, with 12 bases sitting between them. Germline values: CDR1 LNHNV, CDR2 YYDKDF (reference sequence). The CDR3 DNA reads as TGTGCCACCAGCAGCGGGACGGACGTCCAAGAGACCCAGTACTTC. Translated, it gives CATSSGTDVQETQYF.

V usage is TRBV27 and J usage is TRBJ1-1; tentatively, D is TRBD1 (5 bases). This CDR3 is 14 amino acids long. Germline CDR1 MNHEY, CDR2 SMNVEV (reference sequence). The V end lost 6 bases, the J end lost 1 base, and 12 bases lay between the germline ends. As DNA, the CDR3 is TGTGCCAGCAGGAACTGGGGCGGGAACACTGAAGCTTTCTTT. Protein product: CASRNWGGNTEAFF.

The chain is built from TRBV6-5 and TRBJ2-5; D remains unclear. The CDR3 is made up of 14 amino acids. CDR1 is MNHEY, CDR2 SVGAGI, per germline. V was trimmed by 8 bases and J by 0 bases, leaving 13 bases between them. Here the CDR3 reads CASGEELYQETQYF. Written as DNA, the CDR3 is TGTGCCAGCGGAGAGGAATTGTACCAAGAGACCCAGTACTTC.

This chain joins TRBV30 and TRBJ2-5; TRBD2 might be the D (6 bases). Germline V gives CDR1 GTSNPN, CDR2 SVGIG (reference sequence). This CDR3 contains 14 residues. Trimming stripped 8 bases from V and 4 bases from J, with 20 bases between. The CDR3 protein is CARDLGKRGETQYF. The CDR3 region has the DNA TGTGCCCGGGACTTGGGGAAACGAGGAGAGACCCAGTACTTC.

The chain links TRBV7-8 to TRBJ2-7; 7 nucleotides match TRBD1. The V gene's germline CDR1 is SGHVS and CDR2 FQNEAQ. CDR3 length: 16 amino acids. With V trimmed by 1 base and J by 2 bases, 8 bases remained unmatched. In DNA, the CDR3 is TGTGCCAGCAGCTTAGACGGCAGGGGGAAACCCTACGAGCAGTACTTC. Protein sequence: CASSLDGRGKPYEQYF.

This chain links TRBV5-1 with TRBJ2-7; 9 bases are shared with TRBD2. The CDR3 extends over 15 amino acids. CDR1 SGHRS and CDR2 YFSETQ come from the germline V gene. V gave up 4 bases and J gave up 5 bases; unmatched junction bases: 10. Here the CDR3 reads CASSRLAGENHEQYF. CDR3 sequence (DNA): TGCGCCAGCAGCAGATTAGCGGGAGAGAACCACGAGCAGTACTTC.

The V gene is TRBV2, the J gene TRBJ2-1; D gene unclear. V lost 8 bases and J 4 bases, leaving 6 bases between the germline ends. The CDR3 contains 11 residues. Per the germline V gene, CDR1 is SNHLY and CDR2 is FYNNEI. The CDR3 region has the DNA TGTGCCAGCGGGTTATACAATGAGCAGTTCTTC. Translation gives CASGLYNEQFF.

The chain couples TRBV15 to TRBJ2-5; the D gene is possibly TRBD2 (7 bases). Germline loops: CDR1 LNHNV, CDR2 YYDKDF (reference sequence). The CDR3 has 17 residues. Trimming removed 1 base from V and 3 bases from J, with 18 bases in between. CDR3 protein: CATSRGGGGTTKETQYF. The CDR3, as DNA: TGTGCCACCAGCAGAGGAGGGGGAGGGACCACTAAAGAGACCCAGTACTTC.

The chain couples TRBV5-1 to TRBJ1-2; D remains ambiguous. There are 14 residues in the CDR3. Trimming removed 0 bases at V and 4 bases at J, with 10 bases between. The germline CDR1 and CDR2 sequences are SGHRS and YFSETQ. CDR3 in amino acids: CASSLDGVPYGYTF. CDR3 nucleotides: TGCGCCAGCAGCTTGGATGGGGTCCCCTATGGCTACACCTTC.

The chain has TRBV5-5 and TRBJ2-7; TRBD1 agrees at 9 bases. V lost 1 base, J lost 3 bases, and 5 bases stayed unmatched. Germline V gene data show CDR1 as SGHKS and CDR2 as YYEKEE (reference sequence). This CDR3 spans 15 amino acids. In DNA, the CDR3 is TGTGCCAGCAGCTTGACGGGACAGGGCATCTACGAGCAGTACTTC. Translation: CASSLTGQGIYEQYF.

The chain combines TRBV30 with TRBJ1-1; 8 nucleotides line up with TRBD1. CDR1 is GTSNPN and CDR2 is SVGIG in the germline V gene (reference sequence). The CDR3 loop spans 13 amino acids. V was pared by 5 bases and J by 4 bases, with 6 bases of the junction left unmatched. CDR3 sequence reads: CAWGRGRGTEAFF. The CDR3 DNA sequence: TGTGCCTGGGGCAGGGGGCGCGGCACTGAAGCTTTCTTT. The whole variable domain, remainder taken from reference TRBV30 and TRBJ1-1, is SQTIHQWPATLVQPVGSPLSLECTVEGTSNPNLYWYRQAAGRGLQLLFYSVGIGQISSEVPQNLSASRPQDRQFILSSKKLLLSDSGFYLCAWGRGRGTEAFFGQGTRLTVV.

This clone was detected only once. The chain uses TRBV5-1 and TRBJ2-5, with 9 positions matching TRBD2. V trimming: 4 bases; J trimming: 4 bases; junction bases outside the gene matches: 11. Germline V gene data show CDR1 as SGHRS and CDR2 as YFSETQ. The CDR3 consists of 16 residues. CDR3: CASSGPGGGGRETQYF. CDR3 sequence (DNA): TGCGCCAGCAGCGGCCCGGGCGGGGGGGGCAGAGAGACCCAGTACTTC.

This clone was recorded a few times. The chain employs TRBV28 and TRBJ2-5, with TRBD1 matching over 8 bases. J was trimmed by 5 bases and V by 6 bases; bases with no gene match: 11. CDR3 size: 15 residues. The V gene's germline CDR1 is MDHEN and CDR2 SYDVKM. CDR3 loop: CASSALDRDGETQYF. CDR3 nucleotide sequence: TGTGCCAGCAGCGCCCTGGACAGGGATGGGGAGACCCAGTACTTC.